This entry features one T cell receptor (beta chain) sequence. The antigen remains unidentified. The sample originates from a study of shared clonotypes between healthy human individuals. Background on the study: Each donor contributed plates that comprised three CD4 naive, three CD4 memory, two CD8 naive and one CD8 memory.

Assay used: immunoSEQ multiplex PCR; TCRdb lists only in-frame clones, some missing. The profile covers approximately 2,300,000 clones, with roughly 90% appearing a single time and approximately 0.41% taken by the ten largest. Study observations and caveats: Large depth notwithstanding, sorted-subset sequencing proved incomplete by rarefaction. Blood was the sole source, and tissue repertoires probably differ.

Sequenced input: naive CD4+ T cells from PBMCs. Documented subset: CD45RA+ positively selected. The sequence was obtained from a man between 18 and 29 years old in good health. Some clones in this sample may be carry-over from other donors' samples.

This chain's CDR3 is CASSPPWQGLTDTQYF. Written as DNA, the CDR3 is TGTGCCAGCTCACCACCGTGGCAGGGACTCACAGATACGCAGTATTTT. The chain recombines TRBV18 with TRBJ2-3; tentative D call: TRBD2 (6 bases). V lost 0 bases, J lost 2 bases, and 12 bases lay in between. The germline CDR1 and CDR2 sequences are KGHSH and LQKENI. The CDR3 covers 16 residues.